The entry that follows covers one T cell receptor beta chain sequence. This CDR3 spans 14 amino acids. V lost 4 bases and J lost 6, with 15 bases in between. CDR1 and CDR2 from the germline V gene are MGHRA and YSYEKL. The sample belongs to a study of blood T cell repertoires in COVID-19. Study details: Collection of acute and convalescent COVID-19 samples took place in the United States, Italy and Spain. Nucleic acid was either cDNA or gDNA, and it came from T cells, B-cell-depleted T cells, or PBMCs.

Per the original data handling: Estimated nucleated cell counts came from reference gene primer amplification. The table came from immunoSEQ multiplex PCR; TCRdb's copy has only in-frame clones and leaves some out. The V and J calls and clone size were taken over from that table, and D and trimming were inferred from the DNA. Counted here are some 96,000 clones, just under 80% occurring once; the ten biggest clones make up about an eighth. The chain is built from TRBV4-1 and TRBJ1-2; weak D call: TRBD1 (5 bases). The sample consisted of peripheral blood. This TCR was recovered from a woman between 65 and 79 years old with acute or convalescent COVID-19. In DNA, the CDR3 is TGCGCCAGCAGCCCACCGACAGCCAGGAATGGCTACACCTTC. Translation: CASSPPTARNGYTF.